Listed below are T cell receptor beta chains from one sample, sequenced in a study of T cell responses to AZD1222 COVID-19 vaccine. Here immunoSEQ multiplex PCR was the method, and the copy in TCRdb shows in-frame clones only, minus some. This table holds 140,000 to 150,000 clones, roughly 91% found once. The source was peripheral blood, collected on day 0 of AZD1222 vaccination. These receptor sequences come from an adult in good health. CDR3s include the opening cysteine and the closing phenylalanine or tryptophan. A D gene is named only where the DNA matches it firmly. Only some rows state a clone size, as once, few, many or a class for expanded clones.

J	size	D	V	CDR3	DNA
TRBJ1-1	-	-	TRBV19	CASNPFFGTENTEAFF	TGTGCCAGTAACCCTTTTTTTGGGACTGAGAACACTGAAGCTTTCTTT
TRBJ2-7	-	TRBD1	TRBV3-1/TRBV3-2	CASSGTGYEQYF	TGTGCCAGCAGTGGGACAGGGTACGAGCAGTACTTC
TRBJ1-2	-	TRBD1	TRBV10-3	CAISRDRDGYTF	TGTGCCATCAGCCGGGACAGAGATGGCTACACCTTC
TRBJ1-5	-	-	TRBV10-3	CAISEDHQPQHF	TGTGCCATCAGTGAGGACCATCAGCCCCAGCATTTT
TRBJ1-2	once	-	TRBV7-9	CASEKAGDPIDGYTF	TGTGCCAGCGAAAAGGCAGGAGATCCGATTGATGGCTACACCTTC
TRBJ2-1	-	TRBD2	TRBV24-1	CATSAPGGEQFF	TGTGCCACCAGCGCTCCGGGAGGTGAGCAGTTCTTC
TRBJ1-6	-	-	TRBV6-4	CASSDAATNSPLHF	TGTGCCAGCAGTGACGCCGCGACGAATTCACCCCTCCACTTT
TRBJ2-7	-	-	TRBV6-5	CASKPFRTGVHEQYF	TGTGCCAGCAAACCATTCCGGACGGGAGTCCACGAGCAGTACTTC
TRBJ1-1	-	-	TRBV12-3/TRBV12-4	CASSFLAQVAFF	TGTGCCAGCAGTTTTCTGGCCCAAGTGGCTTTCTTT
TRBJ1-5	-	-	TRBV9	CASSVGGGSGQPQHF	TGTGCCAGCAGCGTAGGGGGGGGCTCGGGGCAGCCCCAGCATTTT
TRBJ2-1	-	-	TRBV19	CASSKGGVANTLYNEQFF	TGTGCCAGTAGTAAGGGCGGAGTAGCGAATACACTCTACAATGAGCAGTTCTTC
TRBJ2-7	-	-	TRBV11-3	CASSSQGSGVMDEQYF	TGTGCCAGCAGCTCCCAGGGGAGCGGGGTTATGGACGAGCAGTACTTC
TRBJ1-3	-	-	TRBV5-5	CASSLSPSFSGNTIYF	TGTGCCAGCAGCCTTTCCCCAAGTTTCTCTGGAAACACCATATATTTT
TRBJ1-1	-	-	TRBV4-1	CASSQDGIGTTEAFF	TGCGCCAGCAGCCAAGATGGGATAGGGACCACTGAAGCTTTCTTT
TRBJ1-5	-	-	TRBV6-4	CGGRISSNQPQHF	TGTGGGGGGAGGATCTCCAGCAATCAGCCCCAGCATTTT
TRBJ2-7	-	-	TRBV29-1	CSVEDYYEQYF	TGCAGCGTTGAGGACTACTACGAGCAGTACTTC
TRBJ2-1	-	-	TRBV27	CASSFSRDNEQFF	TGTGCCAGCAGTTTCAGTCGGGACAATGAGCAGTTCTTC
TRBJ2-7	-	-	TRBV7-2	CASRRRTGSYEQYF	TGTGCCAGCAGAAGACGAACAGGTAGCTACGAGCAGTACTTC
TRBJ2-7	-	-	TRBV19	CASSPLGQVYEQYF	TGTGCCAGTAGCCCTTTGGGGCAGGTATACGAGCAGTACTTC
TRBJ2-7	-	-	TRBV27	CASSWAETSYEQYF	TGTGCCAGCAGTTGGGCAGAAACATCCTACGAGCAGTACTTC
TRBJ1-5	once	-	TRBV2	CASSKEGFSNQPQHF	TGTGCCAGCTCCAAGGAGGGTTTTAGCAATCAGCCCCAGCATTTT
TRBJ1-1	-	-	TRBV2	CAALGETNTEAFF	TGTGCCGCACTCGGGGAAACGAACACTGAAGCTTTCTTT
TRBJ1-6	-	-	TRBV9	CASRAREPNSPLHF	TGTGCCAGCAGGGCCAGGGAGCCCAATTCACCCCTCCACTTT
TRBJ1-1	-	-	TRBV2	CASSTGHTEAFF	TGTGCCAGCAGTACAGGGCACACTGAAGCTTTCTTT
TRBJ2-3	-	TRBD2	TRBV7-3	CASSAGLAAFTDTQYF	TGTGCCAGCAGCGCCGGACTAGCGGCCTTCACAGATACGCAGTATTTT
TRBJ2-7	-	TRBD2	TRBV5-1	CASSRMGLAGNPNEQYF	TGCGCCAGCAGCCGAATGGGACTAGCGGGGAACCCCAACGAGCAGTACTTC
TRBJ2-7	-	TRBD1	TRBV10-3	CAIRDSTYEQYF	TGTGCCATCCGGGACAGCACCTACGAGCAGTACTTC
TRBJ2-1	-	-	TRBV12-3/TRBV12-4	CASRRGDGNEQFF	TGTGCCAGCAGGCGTGGGGATGGCAATGAGCAGTTCTTC
TRBJ2-3	once	TRBD2	TRBV6-1	CASSATQRVLAGPDTQYF	TGTGCCAGCAGTGCCACGCAAAGGGTACTAGCGGGGCCAGATACGCAGTATTTT
TRBJ2-7	-	TRBD1	TRBV7-2	CASSLTGTGSYEQYF	TGTGCCAGCAGCCTGACCGGGACAGGGTCCTACGAGCAGTACTTC
TRBJ1-6	once	TRBD1	TRBV4-2	CASSQAGTGDWNSPLHF	TGTGCCAGCAGCCAAGCCGGGACAGGGGATTGGAATTCACCCCTCCACTTT
TRBJ2-5	-	TRBD2	TRBV19	CASPCPLGAGTNQETQYF	TGTGCCAGCCCCTGCCCCCTAGGGGCAGGGACTAACCAAGAGACCCAGTACTTC
TRBJ1-1	-	-	TRBV3-1/TRBV3-2	CASSPSTGGTEAFF	TGTGCCAGCAGCCCGTCGACAGGTGGAACTGAAGCTTTCTTT
TRBJ2-3	-	-	TRBV7-7	CASSLAGGDTQYF	TGTGCTAGCAGCTTAGCAGGAGGAGATACGCAGTATTTT
TRBJ1-4	-	-	TRBV30	CAWSRPEKLFF	TGTGCCTGGAGTCGACCAGAAAAACTGTTTTTT
TRBJ1-2	-	-	TRBV2	CASSERSRAAGGGYTF	TGTGCCAGCAGTGAACGGAGTAGGGCCGCGGGAGGTGGCTACACCTTC
TRBJ2-5	once	-	TRBV5-1	CASTKTGIETQYF	TGCGCCAGCACAAAAACAGGGATAGAGACCCAGTACTTC
TRBJ1-1	once	TRBD1	TRBV4-2	CASSPTGTGVFATEAFF	TGTGCCAGCAGCCCTACCGGGACAGGGGTATTTGCCACTGAAGCTTTCTTT
TRBJ1-2	-	-	TRBV19	CASSIDGRLYGYTF	TGTGCCAGTAGTATAGATGGGCGGCTCTATGGCTACACCTTC
TRBJ2-2	-	-	TRBV7-9	CASSRTVPNTGELFF	TGTGCCAGCAGCCGGACAGTCCCGAACACCGGGGAGCTGTTTTTT
TRBJ1-4	-	-	TRBV4-3	CASSQDVPGEGEKLFF	TGCGCCAGCAGCCAAGATGTCCCAGGGGAGGGTGAAAAACTGTTTTTT
TRBJ1-2	few	TRBD1	TRBV27	CASSWDRGHGYTF	TGTGCCAGCAGTTGGGACAGGGGGCACGGCTACACCTTC
TRBJ2-2	-	-	TRBV4-1	CASSPGHTGELFF	TGCGCCAGCAGCCCGGGACACACCGGGGAGCTGTTTTTT
TRBJ2-5	-	-	TRBV7-2	CASSPLGGRDQETQYF	TGTGCCAGCAGCCCCCTTGGGGGAAGAGACCAAGAGACCCAGTACTTC
TRBJ2-5	-	TRBD1	TRBV4-1	CASSPGQRQGQETQYF	TGCGCCAGCAGCCCGGGTCAAAGACAGGGACAAGAGACCCAGTACTTC
TRBJ2-1	-	TRBD2	TRBV5-1	CASSFGLAGWSSYNEQFF	TGCGCCAGCAGCTTTGGACTAGCGGGGTGGAGCTCCTACAATGAGCAGTTCTTC
TRBJ2-6	-	TRBD2	TRBV3-1/TRBV3-2	CASSQLAGVSGANVLTF	TGTGCCAGCAGCCAACTAGCGGGGGTTTCTGGGGCCAACGTCCTGACTTTC
TRBJ1-5	-	TRBD1	TRBV28	CASSLTGVNQPQHF	TGTGCCAGCAGTTTGACAGGGGTTAATCAGCCCCAGCATTTT
TRBJ2-3	-	-	TRBV6-5	CASSPVTPDTQYF	TGTGCCAGCAGCCCGGTGACTCCAGATACGCAGTATTTT
TRBJ2-2	-	-	TRBV6-5	CASRAGAANTGELFF	TGTGCCAGCAGGGCCGGAGCCGCGAACACCGGGGAGCTGTTTTTT
TRBJ1-5	-	-	TRBV19	CASSPRGGRREQPQHF	TGTGCCAGTAGCCCCCGAGGGGGTAGGCGAGAACAGCCCCAGCATTTT